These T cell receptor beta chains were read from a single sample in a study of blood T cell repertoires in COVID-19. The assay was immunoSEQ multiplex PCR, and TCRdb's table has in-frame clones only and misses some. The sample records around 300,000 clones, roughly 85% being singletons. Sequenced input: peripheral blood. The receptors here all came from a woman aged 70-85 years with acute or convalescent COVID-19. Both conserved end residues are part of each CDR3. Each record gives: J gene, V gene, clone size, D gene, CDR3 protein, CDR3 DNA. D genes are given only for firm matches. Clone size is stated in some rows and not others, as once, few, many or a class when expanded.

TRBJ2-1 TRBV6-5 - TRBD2 CASRRTGLAYNEQFF TGTGCCAGCAGGAGGACGGGACTAGCCTACAATGAGCAGTTCTTC
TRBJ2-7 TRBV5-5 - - CASSLWAGEQYF TGTGCCAGCAGCTTGTGGGCGGGGGAGCAGTACTTC
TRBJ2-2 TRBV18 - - CASSPPARRATGELFF TGTGCCAGCTCACCACCGGCGCGCAGGGCAACCGGGGAGCTGTTTTTT
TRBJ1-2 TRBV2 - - CASSPSSLRGYTF TGTGCCAGCAGCCCTTCAAGTCTACGGGGCTACACCTTC
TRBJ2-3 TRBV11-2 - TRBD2 CASSIIAGATDTQYF TGTGCCAGCAGCATAATAGCGGGAGCCACAGATACGCAGTATTTT
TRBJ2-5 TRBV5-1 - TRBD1 CASSSWDSEETQYF TGCGCCAGCAGCTCTTGGGACAGCGAAGAGACCCAGTACTTC
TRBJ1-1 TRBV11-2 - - CASSLFQSTEAFF TGTGCCAGCAGCTTGTTCCAGTCCACTGAAGCTTTCTTT
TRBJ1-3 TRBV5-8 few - CASNNQGYSGNTIYF TGTGCCAGCAATAACCAGGGGTACTCTGGAAACACCATATATTTT
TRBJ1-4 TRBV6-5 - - CASSLRKAVSGEKLFF TGTGCCAGCAGTTTGAGGAAGGCGGTAAGTGGTGAAAAACTGTTTTTT
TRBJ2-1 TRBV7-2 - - CASSLARALNEQFF TGTGCCAGCAGCTTAGCGCGAGCGCTCAATGAGCAGTTCTTC
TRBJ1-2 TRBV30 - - CAWRTGHLYGYTF TGTGCCTGGAGGACCGGACACCTCTATGGCTACACCTTC
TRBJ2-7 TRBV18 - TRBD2 CASSLAGASYEQYF TGTGCCAGCTCTCTAGCGGGGGCCTCCTACGAGCAGTACTTC
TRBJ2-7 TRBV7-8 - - CASSHPSGEQYF TGTGCCAGCAGCCACCCCTCCGGGGAGCAGTACTTC
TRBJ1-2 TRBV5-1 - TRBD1 CASSLGRTGGYGYTF TGCGCCAGCAGCTTGGGTCGGACAGGGGGCTATGGCTACACCTTC
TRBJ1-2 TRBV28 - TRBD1 CASSTGGGQGAYGYTF TGTGCCAGCAGCACCGGGGGGGGACAGGGCGCCTATGGCTACACCTTC
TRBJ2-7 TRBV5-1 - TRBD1 CASSLSLPGGEQYF TGCGCCAGCAGCTTGAGCCTACCAGGGGGCGAGCAGTACTTC
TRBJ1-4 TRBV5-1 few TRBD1 CASSSGQTNEKLFF TGCGCCAGCAGCTCGGGACAGACGAATGAAAAACTGTTTTTT
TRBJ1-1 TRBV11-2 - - CASSSHRAATEAFF TGTGCCAGCAGCTCACACAGGGCGGCCACTGAAGCTTTCTTT
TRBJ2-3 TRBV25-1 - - CASSEGDNRVWDTQYF TGTGCCAGCAGTGAGGGCGACAACAGGGTTTGGGATACGCAGTATTTT
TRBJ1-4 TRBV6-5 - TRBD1 CASRPTGTGEKLFF TGTGCCAGCAGACCGACAGGGACGGGGGAAAAACTGTTTTTT
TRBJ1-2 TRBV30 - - CAWNLLGLHYGYTF TGTGCCTGGAACCTCCTTGGGCTTCACTATGGCTACACCTTC
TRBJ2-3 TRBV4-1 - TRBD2 CASSHPSGGRRDTDTQYF TGCGCCAGCAGCCACCCCTCCGGCGGGAGGAGGGACACAGATACGCAGTATTTT
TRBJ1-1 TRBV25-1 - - CASSEPGVYREAFF TGTGCCAGCAGTGAACCCGGTGTTTACAGAGAAGCTTTCTTT